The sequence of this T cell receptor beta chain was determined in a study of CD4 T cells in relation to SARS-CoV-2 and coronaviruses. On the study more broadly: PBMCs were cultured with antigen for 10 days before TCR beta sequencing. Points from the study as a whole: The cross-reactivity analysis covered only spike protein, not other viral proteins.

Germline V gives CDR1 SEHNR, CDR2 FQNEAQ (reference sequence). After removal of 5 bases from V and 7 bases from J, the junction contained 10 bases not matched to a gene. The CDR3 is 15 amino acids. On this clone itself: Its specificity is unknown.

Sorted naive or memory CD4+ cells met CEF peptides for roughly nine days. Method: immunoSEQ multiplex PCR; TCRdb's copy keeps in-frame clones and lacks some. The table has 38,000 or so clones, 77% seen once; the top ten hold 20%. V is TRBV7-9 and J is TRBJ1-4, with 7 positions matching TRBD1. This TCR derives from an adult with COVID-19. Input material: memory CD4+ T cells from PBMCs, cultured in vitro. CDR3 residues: CASSLTTGVSEKLFF. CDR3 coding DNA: TGTGCCAGCAGCCTGACCACAGGGGTGTCTGAAAAACTGTTTTTT.